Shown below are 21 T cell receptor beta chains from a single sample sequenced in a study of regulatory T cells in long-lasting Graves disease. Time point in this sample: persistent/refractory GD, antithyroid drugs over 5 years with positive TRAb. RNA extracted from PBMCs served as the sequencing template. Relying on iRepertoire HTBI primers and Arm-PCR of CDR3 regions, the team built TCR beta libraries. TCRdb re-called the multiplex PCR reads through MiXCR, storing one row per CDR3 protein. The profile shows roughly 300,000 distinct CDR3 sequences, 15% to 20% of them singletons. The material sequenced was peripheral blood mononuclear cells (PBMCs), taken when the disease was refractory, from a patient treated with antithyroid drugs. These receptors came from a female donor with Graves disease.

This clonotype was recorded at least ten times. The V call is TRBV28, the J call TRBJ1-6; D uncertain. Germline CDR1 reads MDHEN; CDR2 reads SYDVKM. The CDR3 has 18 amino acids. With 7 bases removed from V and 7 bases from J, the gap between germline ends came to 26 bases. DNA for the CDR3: TGTGCCAGCATAGGTAGTCGCAGGAGAATGGGCCTGAATTCACCCCTCCACTTT. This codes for CASIGSRRRMGLNSPLHF.

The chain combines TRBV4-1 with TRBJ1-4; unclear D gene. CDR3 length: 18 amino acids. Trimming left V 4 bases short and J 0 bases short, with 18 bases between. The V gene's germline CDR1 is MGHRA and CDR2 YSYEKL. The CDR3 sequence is CASSPRPTLIATNEKLFF. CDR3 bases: TGCGCCAGCAGCCCACGACCGACCCTAATTGCAACTAATGAAAAACTGTTTTTT.

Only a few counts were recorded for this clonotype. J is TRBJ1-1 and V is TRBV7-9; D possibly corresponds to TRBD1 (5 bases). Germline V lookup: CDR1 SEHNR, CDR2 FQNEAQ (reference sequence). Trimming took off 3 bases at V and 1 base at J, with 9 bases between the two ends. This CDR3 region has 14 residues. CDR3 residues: CASSFPGPNTEAFF. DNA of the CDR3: TGTGCCAGCAGCTTTCCGGGACCGAACACTGAAGCTTTCTTT.

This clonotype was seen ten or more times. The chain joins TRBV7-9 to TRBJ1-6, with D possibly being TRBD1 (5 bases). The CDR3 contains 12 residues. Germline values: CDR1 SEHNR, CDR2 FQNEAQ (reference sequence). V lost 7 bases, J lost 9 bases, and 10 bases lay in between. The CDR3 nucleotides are TGTGCCAGCACCTATGGGGGTTCACCCCTCCACTTT. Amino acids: CASTYGGSPLHF.

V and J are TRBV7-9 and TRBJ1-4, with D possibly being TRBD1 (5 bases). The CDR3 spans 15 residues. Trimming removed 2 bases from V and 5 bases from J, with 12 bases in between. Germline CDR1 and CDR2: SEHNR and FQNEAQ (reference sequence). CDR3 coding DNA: TGTGCCAGCAGCTTATTCGGCGACAGCAATGAAAAACTGTTTTTT. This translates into CASSLFGDSNEKLFF.

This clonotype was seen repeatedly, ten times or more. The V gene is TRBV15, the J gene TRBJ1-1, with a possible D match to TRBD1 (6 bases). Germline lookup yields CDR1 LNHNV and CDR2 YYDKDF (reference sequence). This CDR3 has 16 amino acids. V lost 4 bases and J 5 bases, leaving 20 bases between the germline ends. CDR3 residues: CATSKRGPNRPTEAFF. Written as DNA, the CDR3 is TGTGCCACCAGCAAACGGGGGCCCAACCGACCGACTGAAGCTTTCTTT.

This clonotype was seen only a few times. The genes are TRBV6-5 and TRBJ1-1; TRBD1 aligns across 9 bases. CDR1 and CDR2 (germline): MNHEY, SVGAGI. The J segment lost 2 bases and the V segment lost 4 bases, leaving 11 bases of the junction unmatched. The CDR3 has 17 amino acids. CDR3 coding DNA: TGTGCCAGCAGTTTGACAGGGGGGACACTAACTAACACTGAAGCTTTCTTT. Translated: CASSLTGGTLTNTEAFF.

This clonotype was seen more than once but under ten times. The CDR3 sequence: CASSPLGGFTDTQYF. CDR3 DNA sequence: TGTGCCAGCAGCCCCCTTGGAGGTTTCACAGATACGCAGTATTTT. This chain connects TRBV7-2 to TRBJ2-3; maybe TRBD2 (5 bases). The ends were cut back, 5 bases at V and 2 bases at J, with 14 bases in the middle. The CDR3 extends over 15 amino acids. Germline assignment: CDR1 SGHTA and CDR2 FQGNSA.

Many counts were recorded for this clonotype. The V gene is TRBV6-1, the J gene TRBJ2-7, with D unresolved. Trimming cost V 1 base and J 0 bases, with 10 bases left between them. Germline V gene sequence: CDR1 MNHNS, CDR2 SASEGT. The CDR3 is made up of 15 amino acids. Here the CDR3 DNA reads TGTGCCAGCAGTGAAGACCAGATAAGCTCCTACGAGCAGTACTTC. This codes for CASSEDQISSYEQYF.

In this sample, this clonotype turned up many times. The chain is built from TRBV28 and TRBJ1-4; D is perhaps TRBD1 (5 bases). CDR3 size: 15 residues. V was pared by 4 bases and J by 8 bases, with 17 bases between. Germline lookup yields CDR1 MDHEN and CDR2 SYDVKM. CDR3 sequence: CASSSRWGSGEKLFF. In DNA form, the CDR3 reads TGTGCCAGCAGTTCAAGATGGGGGTCGGGGGAAAAACTGTTTTTT.

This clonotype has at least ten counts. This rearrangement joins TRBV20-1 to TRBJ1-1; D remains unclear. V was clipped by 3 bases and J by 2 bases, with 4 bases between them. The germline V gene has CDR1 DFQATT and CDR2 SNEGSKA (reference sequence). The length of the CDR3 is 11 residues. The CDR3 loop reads CSASRNTEAFF. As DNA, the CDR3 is TGCAGTGCTAGCCGAAACACTGAAGCTTTCTTT.

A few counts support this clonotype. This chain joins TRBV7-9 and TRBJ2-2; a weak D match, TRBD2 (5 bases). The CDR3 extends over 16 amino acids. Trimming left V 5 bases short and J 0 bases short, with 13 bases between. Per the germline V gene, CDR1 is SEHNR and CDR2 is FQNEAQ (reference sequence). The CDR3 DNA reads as TGTGCCAGCAGCCAAAGCGGACGGACGAACACCGGGGAGCTGTTTTTT. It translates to CASSQSGRTNTGELFF. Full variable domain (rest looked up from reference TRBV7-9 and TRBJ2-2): DTGVSQNPRHKITKRGQNVTFRCDPISEHNRLYWYRQTLGQGPEFLTYFQNEAQLEKSRLLSDRFSAERPKGSFSTLEIQRTEQGDSAMYLCASSQSGRTNTGELFFGEGSRLTVL.

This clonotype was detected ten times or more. This chain's CDR3 is CASSFLGGPQETQYF. CDR3 in DNA: TGTGCCAGCAGCTTCCTCGGGGGGCCCCAAGAGACCCAGTACTTC. The chain links TRBV7-2 to TRBJ2-5; maybe TRBD2 (7 bases). The ends were cut back, 3 bases at V and 1 base at J, with 12 bases in the middle. Germline V gives CDR1 SGHTA, CDR2 FQGNSA. The CDR3 loop spans 15 amino acids.

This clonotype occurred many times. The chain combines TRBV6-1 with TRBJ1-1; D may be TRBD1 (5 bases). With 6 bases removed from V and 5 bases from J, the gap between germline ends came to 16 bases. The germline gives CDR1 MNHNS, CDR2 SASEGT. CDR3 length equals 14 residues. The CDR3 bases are TGTGCCAGCAGCAAGGAAACGGGGGTAACTGAAGCTTTCTTT. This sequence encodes CASSKETGVTEAFF.

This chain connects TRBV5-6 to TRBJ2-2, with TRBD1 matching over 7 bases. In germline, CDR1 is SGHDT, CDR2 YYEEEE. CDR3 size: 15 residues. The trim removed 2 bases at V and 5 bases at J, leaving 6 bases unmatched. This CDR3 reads CASSFIGGQTGELFF. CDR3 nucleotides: TGTGCCAGCAGCTTTATAGGGGGCCAGACCGGGGAGCTGTTTTTT.

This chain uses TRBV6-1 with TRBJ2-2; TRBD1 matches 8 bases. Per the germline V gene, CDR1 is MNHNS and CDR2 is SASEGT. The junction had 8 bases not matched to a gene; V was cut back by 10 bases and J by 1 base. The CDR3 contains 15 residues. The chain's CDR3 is CATPKTGVNTGELFF. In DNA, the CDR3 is TGTGCCACCCCAAAGACAGGGGTGAACACCGGGGAGCTGTTTTTT.

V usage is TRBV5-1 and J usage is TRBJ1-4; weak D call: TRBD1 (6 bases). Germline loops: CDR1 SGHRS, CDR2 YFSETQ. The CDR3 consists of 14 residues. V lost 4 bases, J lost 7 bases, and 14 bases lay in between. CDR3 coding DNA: TGCGCCAGCAGCCGGGCCGAGGGGGGTGAAAAACTGTTTTTT. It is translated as CASSRAEGGEKLFF.

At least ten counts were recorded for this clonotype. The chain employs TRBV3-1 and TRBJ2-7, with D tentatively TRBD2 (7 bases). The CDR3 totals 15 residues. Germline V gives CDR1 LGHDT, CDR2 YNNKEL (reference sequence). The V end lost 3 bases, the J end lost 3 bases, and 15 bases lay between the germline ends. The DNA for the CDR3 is TGTGCCAGCAGCCAGGGGGGGCTACCCCGCTACGAGCAGTACTTC. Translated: CASSQGGLPRYEQYF.

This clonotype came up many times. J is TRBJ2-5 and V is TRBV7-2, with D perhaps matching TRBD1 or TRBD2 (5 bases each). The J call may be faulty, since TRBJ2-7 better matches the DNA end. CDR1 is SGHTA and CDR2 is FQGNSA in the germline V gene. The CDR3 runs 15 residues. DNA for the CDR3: TGTGCCAGCAGCTTTGGGGGAGCTTTCGGATTCGAGCAGTACTTC. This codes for CASSFGGAFGFEQYF.

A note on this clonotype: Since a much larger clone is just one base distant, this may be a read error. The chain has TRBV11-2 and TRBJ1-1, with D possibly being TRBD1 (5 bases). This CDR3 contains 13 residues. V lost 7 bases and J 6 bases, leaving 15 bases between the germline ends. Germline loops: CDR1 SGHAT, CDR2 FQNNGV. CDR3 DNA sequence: TGTGCCAGCACCCCTGGGGCTCGGGCTGAAGCTTTCTTT. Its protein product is CASTPGARAEAFF.

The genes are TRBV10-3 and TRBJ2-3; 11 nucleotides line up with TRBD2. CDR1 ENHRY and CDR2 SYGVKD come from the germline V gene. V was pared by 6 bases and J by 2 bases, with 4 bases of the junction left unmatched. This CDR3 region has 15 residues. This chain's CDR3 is CAIRGTSGYTDTQYF. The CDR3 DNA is TGTGCCATCAGAGGGACTAGCGGTTACACAGATACGCAGTATTTT.